The entry below describes one T cell receptor beta chain. Its antigen is unidentified. This table comes from immunoSEQ multiplex PCR, and its TCRdb copy is limited to in-frame clones, with some not included. The table lists roughly 2 million clones, about 95% of them singletons. CD45RO-negative cells were positively selected for CCR7, leaving out terminally differentiated effector memory CD45RA+ cells. CDR1 PRHDT and CDR2 FYEKMQ come from the germline V gene (reference sequence). V shed 4 bases and J shed 5 bases, with 11 bases lying between them. This CDR3 comprises 14 residues. These data are taken from a study of shared clonotypes between healthy human individuals. General study results and limits: The researchers took only blood, and tissue repertoires probably look different. Sequencing of the sorted subsets was shown by rarefaction to be incomplete despite large depth. Clonotype sharing across a few donors was observed for roughly 5% of naive CD4 clonotypes.

Source material: naive CD8+ T cells sorted from blood. The chain has TRBV13 and TRBJ2-2, with D hard to call. The receptor was isolated from a man aged 18 to 29 in good health. The CDR3 reads CASSSHGSTGELFF. For the CDR3, the DNA is TGTGCCAGCAGCTCCCACGGGTCGACCGGGGAGCTGTTTTTT.